The 5 T cell receptor beta chains below were found in one sample sequenced in a study of cytomegalovirus exposure and HLA in healthy donors. A multiplex PCR was run with 60 Vbeta primers and 13 Jbeta primers. Clones were sequenced by immunoSEQ multiplex PCR, and TCRdb holds only the in-frame ones, with some missing. The sample has 160,000 or so clones; 70% to 80% are singletons. Sequencing used PBMCs. The receptors originated from a male donor in good health and CMV-seronegative.

The V call is TRBV5-1, the J call TRBJ2-1; D may be TRBD2 (7 bases). V lost 1 base, J lost 4 bases, and 21 bases lay in between. The CDR3 length is 18 residues. CDR1 and CDR2 from the germline V gene are SGHRS and YFSETQ. The DNA for the CDR3 is TGCGCCAGCAGCTTGCCGTGGGGGGGGCGCCGAGGGTACAATGAGCAGTTCTTC. This gives the protein CASSLPWGGRRGYNEQFF.

The J gene is TRBJ2-7, the V gene TRBV6-5, with 9 bases aligning to TRBD1. The V segment lost 8 bases and the J segment 1 base; nucleotides outside the gene matches: 9. The CDR3 has 15 residues. Germline V gene lookup returns CDR1 MNHEY and CDR2 SVGAGI. CDR3 DNA: TGTGCCAGCGGAACAGGGGGCGCAGGGTCCTACGAGCAGTACTTC. It translates to CASGTGGAGSYEQYF.

This chain joins TRBV5-8 and TRBJ2-3, with a weak D call TRBD1 (5 bases). Germline values: CDR1 SGHTS, CDR2 YDEGEE. The CDR3 runs to 15 residues. Trimming took off 0 bases at V and 0 bases at J, with 8 bases between the two ends. The CDR3 spells CASSLGTISTDTQYF. The CDR3 DNA is TGTGCCAGCAGCTTGGGGACAATTAGCACAGATACGCAGTATTTT.

V gene TRBV10-1 combines with J gene TRBJ2-1; TRBD2 is a possible D gene (6 bases). V lost 2 bases and J lost 3, with 23 bases in between. Germline CDR1 and CDR2: WNHNN and SYGVQD (reference sequence). The CDR3 extends over 19 amino acids. The CDR3 DNA is TGCGCCAGCAGTGAGCCCGATACTCTTCCCGGGAGACTCTACAATGAGCAGTTCTTC. Encoded protein: CASSEPDTLPGRLYNEQFF.

This clone was picked up one time. The chain combines TRBV6-5 with TRBJ2-7; 7 bases map to TRBD1. This CDR3 has 15 residues. CDR1 is MNHEY and CDR2 is SVGAGI in the germline V gene. J lost 0 bases, V lost 0 bases, and 2 bases had no gene match. This chain's CDR3 is CASSYSGDSSYEQYF. As DNA, the CDR3 is TGTGCCAGCAGTTACTCGGGGGACAGCTCCTACGAGCAGTACTTC.